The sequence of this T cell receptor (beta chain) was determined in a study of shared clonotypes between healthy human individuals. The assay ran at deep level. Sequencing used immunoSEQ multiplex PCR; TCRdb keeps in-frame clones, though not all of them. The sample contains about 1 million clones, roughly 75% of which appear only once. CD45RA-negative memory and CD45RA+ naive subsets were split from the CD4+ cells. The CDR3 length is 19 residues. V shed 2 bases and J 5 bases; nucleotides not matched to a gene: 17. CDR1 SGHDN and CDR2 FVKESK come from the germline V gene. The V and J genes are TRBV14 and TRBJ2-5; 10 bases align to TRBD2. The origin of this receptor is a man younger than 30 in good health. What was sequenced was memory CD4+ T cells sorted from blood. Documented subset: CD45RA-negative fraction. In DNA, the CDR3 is TGTGCCAGCAGCCAACCGGAACGAGGGTCTAGCGGGAGAGGGGAGACCCAGTACTTC. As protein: CASSQPERGSSGRGETQYF.